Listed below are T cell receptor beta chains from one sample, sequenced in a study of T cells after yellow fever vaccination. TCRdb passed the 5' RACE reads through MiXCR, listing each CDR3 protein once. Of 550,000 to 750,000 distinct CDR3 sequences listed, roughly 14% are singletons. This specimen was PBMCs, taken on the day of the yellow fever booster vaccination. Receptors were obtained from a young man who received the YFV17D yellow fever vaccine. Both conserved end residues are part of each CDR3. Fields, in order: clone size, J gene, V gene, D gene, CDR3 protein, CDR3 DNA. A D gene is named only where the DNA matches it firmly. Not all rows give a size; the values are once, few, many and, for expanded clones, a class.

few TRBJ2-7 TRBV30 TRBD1 CAWTHRGPGEQYF TGTGCCTGGACCCACAGGGGGCCCGGCGAGCAGTACTTC
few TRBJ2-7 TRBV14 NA CASSLEVGTHLCF TGTGCCAGCAGCCTGGAGGTCGGGACACATCTATGCTTC
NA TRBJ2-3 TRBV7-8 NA CASSGSLGTQYF TGTGCCAGCAGCGGGTCCCTGGGTACGCAGTATTTT
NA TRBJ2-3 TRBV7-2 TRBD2 CASSLALGLAGGPGVTDTQYF TGTGCCAGCAGCTTAGCGCTAGGACTAGCGGGAGGCCCGGGAGTCACAGATACGCAGTATTTT
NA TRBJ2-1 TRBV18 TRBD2 CASSPRDRGTSGISDNEQFF TGTGCCAGCTCACCCCGGGACAGAGGGACTAGCGGGATTTCAGACAATGAGCAGTTCTTC
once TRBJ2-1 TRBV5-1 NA CASSLGSGTVIGQFF TGCGCCAGCAGCCTTGGGAGTGGGACTGTTATCGGGCAGTTCTTC
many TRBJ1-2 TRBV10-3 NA CATRRPPNYGYTF TGTGCCACCCGAAGGCCACCAAACTATGGCTACACCTTC
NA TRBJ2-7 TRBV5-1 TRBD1 CASSLQGTATYEQYF TGCGCCAGCAGCTTGCAAGGGACAGCTACCTACGAGCAGTACTTC
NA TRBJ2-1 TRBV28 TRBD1 CASSLDRVKNEQFF TGTGCCAGCAGTTTGGACAGGGTTAAGAATGAGCAGTTCTTC
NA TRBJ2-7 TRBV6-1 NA CASRRPRGSSYEQYF TGTGCCAGCAGGCGGCCGAGGGGGTCCTCCTACGAGCAGTACTTC
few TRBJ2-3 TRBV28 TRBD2 CASSQGLAPDTQYF TGTGCCAGCAGTCAGGGACTAGCGCCCGATACGCAGTATTTT
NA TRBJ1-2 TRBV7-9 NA CASSLLGRLYTF TGTGCCAGCAGCTTACTTGGCAGGCTTTACACCTTC
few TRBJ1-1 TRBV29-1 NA CSGQRRENTEAFF TGCAGCGGGCAGAGGAGGGAGAACACTGAAGCTTTCTTT
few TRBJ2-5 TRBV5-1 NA CASSFDRQGLDQETQYF TGCGCCAGCAGCTTCGACCGACAGGGACTGGATCAAGAGACCCAGTACTTC
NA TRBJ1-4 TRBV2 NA CASSLQGLEKLFF TGTGCCAGCAGCCTGCAGGGGCTCGAAAAACTGTTTTTT
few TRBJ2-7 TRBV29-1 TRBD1 CSVWTIDRGGYEQYF TGCAGCGTGTGGACTATCGACAGGGGAGGATACGAGCAGTACTTC
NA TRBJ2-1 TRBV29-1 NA CSVGEVGYNEQFF TGCAGCGTAGGCGAGGTAGGCTACAATGAGCAGTTCTTC
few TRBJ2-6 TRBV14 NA CASSQRTGALLSGANVLTF TGTGCCAGCAGCCAGCGAACTGGGGCCCTCCTCTCTGGGGCCAACGTCCTGACTTTC
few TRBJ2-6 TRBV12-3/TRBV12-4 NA CASRQSSGANVLTF TGTGCCAGCAGGCAGAGCTCTGGGGCCAACGTCCTGACTTTC
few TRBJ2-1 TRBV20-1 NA CSARQRFYNEQFF TGCAGTGCTAGGCAGCGATTCTACAATGAGCAGTTCTTC
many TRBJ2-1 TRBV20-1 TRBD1 CSAPPLEGAYNEQFF TGCAGTGCACCACCCCTAGAGGGGGCTTACAATGAGCAGTTCTTC
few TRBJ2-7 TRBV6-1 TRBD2 CASRFSGTVYEQYF TGTGCCAGCAGATTTAGCGGGACGGTCTACGAGCAGTACTTC
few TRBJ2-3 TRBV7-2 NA CASSLVQGTQYF TGTGCCAGCAGCTTAGTCCAGGGGACGCAGTATTTT
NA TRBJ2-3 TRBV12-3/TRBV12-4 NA CASSLSRASSTDTQYF TGTGCCAGCAGTTTGAGCAGGGCCTCTAGCACAGATACGCAGTATTTT
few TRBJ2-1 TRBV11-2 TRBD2 CASSLSEGLLNNEQFF TGTGCCAGCAGCTTATCGGAGGGACTACTTAACAATGAGCAGTTCTTC
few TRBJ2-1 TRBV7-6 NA CASSFHEAWDNEQFF TGTGCCAGCAGCTTTCATGAGGCATGGGACAATGAGCAGTTCTTC
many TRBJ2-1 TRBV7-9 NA CASSRASSEQFF TGTGCCAGCAGCCGCGCGAGTAGTGAGCAGTTCTTC
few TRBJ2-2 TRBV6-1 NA CASRQLGRAGELFF TGTGCCAGCAGGCAACTAGGACGGGCCGGGGAGCTGTTTTTT
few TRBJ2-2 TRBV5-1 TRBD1 CASSSQGMGPGELFF TGCGCCAGCAGCTCACAGGGGATGGGGCCCGGGGAGCTGTTTTTT
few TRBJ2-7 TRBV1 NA CTSARGVTYEQYF TGCACCAGCGCCAGGGGGGTCACCTACGAGCAGTACTTC